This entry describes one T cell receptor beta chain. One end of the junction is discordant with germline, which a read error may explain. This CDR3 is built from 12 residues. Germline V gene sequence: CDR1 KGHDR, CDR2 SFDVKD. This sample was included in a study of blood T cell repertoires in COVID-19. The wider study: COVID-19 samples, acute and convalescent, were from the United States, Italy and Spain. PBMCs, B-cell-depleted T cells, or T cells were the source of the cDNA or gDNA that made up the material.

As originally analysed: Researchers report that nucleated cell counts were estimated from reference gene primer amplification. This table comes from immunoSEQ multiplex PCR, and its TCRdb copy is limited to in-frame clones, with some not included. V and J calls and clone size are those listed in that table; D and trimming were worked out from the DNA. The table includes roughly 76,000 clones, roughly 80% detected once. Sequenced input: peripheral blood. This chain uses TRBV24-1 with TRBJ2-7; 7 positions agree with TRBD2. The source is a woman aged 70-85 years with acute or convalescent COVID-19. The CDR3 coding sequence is TGTGCCACCAGTGATTGGGGAGGGACGTTGGACTTC. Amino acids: CATSDWGGTLDF.